These 14 T cell receptor beta chains came from one sample sequenced in a study of T cells in Graves' hyperthyroidism and ophthalmopathy. Authors of the study amplified TCR beta CDR3 regions from RNA transcripts. TCR CDR3 underwent first-round RT-PCR with the HTBI primer set. TCRdb processed the multiplex PCR reads anew with MiXCR; each CDR3 protein has one entry. The table includes fewer than 750,000 distinct CDR3 sequences, over 12% detected once. Sequencing was carried out using blood. The source of these receptors is a woman aged 40 to 50 with Graves' ophthalmopathy.

A few counts support this clonotype. The CDR3 bases are TGTGCCAGCAGTTACCCCGTTGGGAGCGGAAAGGGCACAGATACGCAGTATTTT. It is translated as CASSYPVGSGKGTDTQYF. V and J are TRBV6-2 or TRBV6-3 and TRBJ2-3; D is perhaps TRBD2 (5 bases). Trimming shortened V by 2 bases and J by 1 base, and 19 bases separated the two germline ends. Germline loops: CDR1 MNHEY, CDR2 SVGEGT. The CDR3 is 18 residues long.

This clonotype was detected ten times or more. V usage is TRBV19 and J usage is TRBJ2-2, with 10 bases identical to TRBD1. V was pared by 7 bases and J by 4 bases, with 12 bases of the junction left unmatched. This CDR3 comprises 17 residues. The germline V gene has CDR1 LNHDA and CDR2 SQIVND (reference sequence). CDR3 sequence reads: CASTSFRRTGGTGELFF. DNA for the CDR3: TGTGCCAGTACGTCTTTTCGTCGGACAGGGGGCACCGGGGAGCTGTTTTTT.

In its sample, this clonotype was seen many times. The chain uses TRBV6-5 and TRBJ2-5, with D possibly being TRBD2 (5 bases). The germline V gene encodes CDR1 MNHEY and CDR2 SVGAGI. V dropped 2 bases and J dropped 4 bases, with 14 bases sitting between them. This CDR3 has 15 residues. Here the CDR3 reads CASSYAPARGETQYF. CDR3 DNA sequence: TGTGCCAGCAGTTACGCCCCGGCCCGGGGAGAGACCCAGTACTTC.

This clonotype was recorded at least ten times. The J gene is TRBJ2-5, the V gene TRBV7-2; 10 bases agree with TRBD2. The germline gives CDR1 SGHTA, CDR2 FQGNSA. J lost 5 bases, V lost 5 bases, and 5 bases had no gene match. This CDR3 is 14 amino acids long. The CDR3 coding sequence is TGTGCCAGCAGCCGGACTAGCGGAGGGGAGACCCAGTACTTC. Translation: CASSRTSGGETQYF.

In this sample, this clonotype turned up many times. The chain combines TRBV19 with TRBJ1-2, with D possibly being TRBD1 (5 bases). There are 14 residues in the CDR3. V was cut by 7 bases and J by 4 bases, with 16 bases left in between. Germline loops: CDR1 LNHDA, CDR2 SQIVND (reference sequence). CDR3 coding DNA: TGTGCCAGTAAGGACGACAGCTCTGGCTATGGCTACACCTTC. Protein product: CASKDDSSGYGYTF.

This clonotype turned up a few times. CDR3 nucleotide sequence: TGTGCCACTTCGACTAGCAGGAGCTCCTACGAGCAGTACTTC. This encodes CATSTSRSSYEQYF. The gene calls are TRBV27 and TRBJ2-7; 7 positions agree with TRBD2. Germline assignment: CDR1 MNHEY and CDR2 SMNVEV (reference sequence). The ends lost 10 bases at V and 0 bases at J; junction bases unmatched: 9. The CDR3 is 14 residues long.

This clonotype was recorded many times. The CDR3 here is CATSMTGWDGYTF. The CDR3 DNA is TGTGCCACCAGCATGACGGGCTGGGATGGCTACACCTTC. The V gene is TRBV15, the J gene TRBJ1-2; D gene uncertain. The V end was cut by 4 bases, the J end by 6 bases, with 12 bases between. CDR1 and CDR2 from the germline V gene are LNHNV and YYDKDF (reference sequence). This CDR3 comprises 13 residues.

The chain joins TRBV5-1 to TRBJ1-1; D is uncertain. CDR3 length equals 14 residues. Trimming removed 4 bases from V and 1 base from J, with 11 bases in between. CDR1 SGHRS and CDR2 YFSETQ come from the germline V gene. CDR3 loop: CASSPGVSNTEAFF. DNA for the CDR3: TGCGCCAGCAGCCCAGGCGTGTCGAACACTGAAGCTTTCTTT.

The table lists this clonotype with many counts. This chain links TRBV13 with TRBJ1-1; D not certain. V lost 4 bases and J lost 1, with 10 bases in between. The CDR3 loop spans 14 amino acids. Germline V gives CDR1 PRHDT, CDR2 FYEKMQ (reference sequence). The CDR3 sequence: CASSSPAPNTEAFF. CDR3 nucleotides: TGTGCCAGCAGCTCGCCAGCTCCGAACACTGAAGCTTTCTTT.

There are many counts of this clonotype. The chain combines TRBV29-1 with TRBJ2-7; possible D gene TRBD1, 7 bases. Trimming cost V 4 bases and J 2 bases, with 18 bases left between them. CDR1 and CDR2 from the germline V gene are SQVTM and ANQGSEA. The CDR3 covers 15 residues. Written as DNA, the CDR3 is TGCAGCGTTGTATGGAGGGACAGTCTCACCTACGAGCAGTACTTC. As protein: CSVVWRDSLTYEQYF.

This clonotype was counted ten times or more. The J gene is TRBJ2-7, the V gene TRBV6-5, with D perhaps being TRBD1 or TRBD2 (5 bases each). Trimming stripped 4 bases from V and 6 bases from J, with 13 bases between. The CDR3 has 13 residues. Looked up from germline, CDR1 is MNHEY and CDR2 is SVGAGI. The CDR3 DNA follows: TGTGCCAGCAGTTCCAGCGGACATCTCGAGCAGTACTTC. Translation: CASSSSGHLEQYF.

The genes are TRBV19 and TRBJ2-7; the D call may be TRBD1 or TRBD2 (5 bases each). The CDR3 has 16 residues. V lost 3 bases and J 2 bases, leaving 17 bases between the germline ends. Germline V CDR1 and CDR2: LNHDA, SQIVND (reference sequence). The CDR3 reads CASSISGTRGAYEQYF. For the CDR3, the DNA is TGTGCCAGTAGTATCTCCGGGACCAGAGGGGCCTACGAGCAGTACTTC.

This clonotype was detected many times. V usage is TRBV28 and J usage is TRBJ2-2; D remains unclear. Germline V gene data show CDR1 as MDHEN and CDR2 as SYDVKM. V lost 1 base, J lost 7 bases, and 13 bases lay in between. The CDR3 has 15 amino acids. Here the CDR3 reads CASSLFHFGFGELFF. DNA for the CDR3: TGTGCCAGCAGTTTATTCCACTTTGGGTTCGGGGAGCTGTTTTTT.

There are many counts of this clonotype. V and J are TRBV5-1 and TRBJ1-1; the D is unclear. Germline V gives CDR1 SGHRS, CDR2 YFSETQ. The CDR3 is made up of 13 amino acids. Trimming cost V 4 bases and J 8 bases, with 15 bases left between them. The chain's CDR3 is CASSIGPDGEAFF. Here the CDR3 DNA reads TGCGCCAGCAGCATTGGACCCGATGGGGAAGCTTTCTTT.